The present T cell receptor (beta chain) was sequenced within a study of blood T cell repertoires in COVID-19. CDR1 SGHTA and CDR2 FQGNSA come from the germline V gene. The V gene lost 5 bases and the J gene lost 1 base, with 9 bases spanning the gap. CDR3 length: 14 residues. TCRdb's table, derived via immunoSEQ multiplex PCR, lists solely in-frame clones and lacks some. The sample includes a few hundred thousand clones, around 90% of them seen just once. Sequencing used peripheral blood. The sequence came from a human donor in a cohort sampled during active COVID-19. The V gene is TRBV7-2, the J gene TRBJ1-3; D unclear. CDR3: CASSRTVSGNTIYF. The CDR3 coding sequence is TGTGCCAGCAGCCGGACTGTTTCTGGAAACACCATATATTTT.